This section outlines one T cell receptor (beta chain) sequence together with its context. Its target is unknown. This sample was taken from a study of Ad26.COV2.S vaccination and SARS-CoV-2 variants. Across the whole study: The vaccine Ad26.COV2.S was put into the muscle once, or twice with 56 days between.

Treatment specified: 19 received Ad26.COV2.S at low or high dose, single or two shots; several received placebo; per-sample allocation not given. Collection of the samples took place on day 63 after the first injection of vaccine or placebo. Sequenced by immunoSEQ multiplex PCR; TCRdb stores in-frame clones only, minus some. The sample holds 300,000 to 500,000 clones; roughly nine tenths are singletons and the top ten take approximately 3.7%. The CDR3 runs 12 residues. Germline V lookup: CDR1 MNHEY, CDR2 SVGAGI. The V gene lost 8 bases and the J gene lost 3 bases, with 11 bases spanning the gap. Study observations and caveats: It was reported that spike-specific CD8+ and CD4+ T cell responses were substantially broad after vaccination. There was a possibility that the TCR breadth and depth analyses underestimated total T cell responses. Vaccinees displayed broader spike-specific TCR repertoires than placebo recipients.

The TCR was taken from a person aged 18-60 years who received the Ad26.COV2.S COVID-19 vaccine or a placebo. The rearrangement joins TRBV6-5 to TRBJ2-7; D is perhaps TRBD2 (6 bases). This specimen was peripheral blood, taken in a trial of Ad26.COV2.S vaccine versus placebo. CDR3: CASWGEDYEQYF. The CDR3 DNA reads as TGTGCCAGCTGGGGGGAAGACTACGAGCAGTACTTC.